Presented here are 20 T cell receptor beta chains from one specimen sequenced in a study of T cell responses to AZD1222 COVID-19 vaccine. Profiling relied on immunoSEQ multiplex PCR, and the TCRdb table lists in-frame clones only, not all of them. Altogether roughly 120,000 clones are present, over 75% being singletons, with the ten largest covering about 7.8%. Sequencing used peripheral blood, obtained on day 0 of AZD1222 vaccination. The receptors were sampled from an adult in good health.

This clone was counted once. The rearrangement links TRBV5-1 to TRBJ2-1; TRBD2 might be the D (6 bases). There are 15 residues in the CDR3. Germline V gene lookup returns CDR1 SGHRS and CDR2 YFSETQ. V was cut by 2 bases and J by 0 bases, with 9 bases left in between. The chain's CDR3 is CASSFGGSSYNEQFF. The CDR3 nucleotides are TGCGCCAGCAGCTTCGGGGGTAGCTCCTACAATGAGCAGTTCTTC.

V and J are TRBV2 and TRBJ2-3; tentative D call: TRBD1 (6 bases). Trimming cost V 5 bases and J 4 bases, with 10 bases left between them. CDR1 and CDR2 from the germline V gene are SNHLY and FYNNEI. The CDR3 covers 13 residues. The CDR3 nucleotides read TGTGCCAGCAGTAAGGGGGTGGCAGATACGCAGTATTTT. It translates to CASSKGVADTQYF.

The CDR3: CASSSRTGATYEQYF. CDR3 DNA sequence: TGTGCCAGCAGTTCTCGGACAGGAGCGACCTACGAGCAGTACTTC. The J gene is TRBJ2-7, the V gene TRBV6-5; 7 nucleotides match TRBD1. V shed 4 bases, J shed 2 bases, and the junction held 8 bases outside the gene matches. The V gene's germline CDR1 is MNHEY and CDR2 SVGAGI. This CDR3 spans 15 amino acids.

This rearrangement joins TRBV6-5 to TRBJ2-1; 9 nucleotides match TRBD2. Per the germline V gene, CDR1 is MNHEY and CDR2 is SVGAGI. With V trimmed by 2 bases and J by 7 bases, 6 bases remained unmatched. CDR3 length equals 15 residues. The CDR3 spells CASSYDAGGPNEQFF. CDR3 sequence (DNA): TGTGCCAGCAGTTACGATGCGGGGGGGCCTAATGAGCAGTTCTTC.

V and J are TRBV5-1 and TRBJ2-3, with D possibly TRBD1 on 5 matching bases. Germline V CDR1 and CDR2: SGHRS, YFSETQ. Trimming cost V 0 bases and J 1 base, with 9 bases left between them. The CDR3 has 15 amino acids. The CDR3 DNA reads TGCGCCAGCAGCTTGGGGGGCTACGGCACAGATACGCAGTATTTT. As protein: CASSLGGYGTDTQYF.

The rearrangement links TRBV6-2 or TRBV6-3 to TRBJ1-4; tentatively, D is TRBD1 (6 bases). Per the germline V gene, CDR1 is MNHEY and CDR2 is SVGEGT. The CDR3 runs to 16 residues. Trimming removed 6 bases from V and 10 bases from J, with 24 bases in between. CDR3 coding DNA: TGTGCCAGCAGCCCTTCAAAGACAGGTGCTAAGGGAAAACTGTTTTTT. The encoded protein is CASSPSKTGAKGKLFF.

V gene TRBV7-9 combines with J gene TRBJ2-7; 7 bases match TRBD2. CDR1 and CDR2 from the germline V gene are SEHNR and FQNEAQ (reference sequence). The CDR3 has 15 residues. V was pared by 2 bases and J by 4 bases, with 8 bases of the junction left unmatched. The CDR3 DNA sequence: TGTGCCAGCAGCTTACATGGGTTCGGGGGGTACGAGCAGTACTTC. It translates to CASSLHGFGGYEQYF.

This clone has only one observation. This chain connects TRBV3-1 (or the pseudogene TRBV3-2) to TRBJ2-1, with TRBD2 identical over 7 bases. V was clipped by 0 bases and J by 2 bases; unmatched bases: 4. The CDR3 is made up of 16 amino acids. Germline CDR1 LGHDT, CDR2 YNNKEL (reference sequence). Here the CDR3 reads CASSQEWGGPYNEQFF. The CDR3 nucleotides are TGTGCCAGCAGCCAAGAGTGGGGGGGACCCTACAATGAGCAGTTCTTC.

This clone was seen only once. The CDR3 DNA reads as TGTGCCAGCACAATCGGTGGAACGGGTTATGAGCAGTTCTTC. Translating it yields CASTIGGTGYEQFF. The chain carries TRBV28 and TRBJ2-1; the D is unclear. The germline CDR1 and CDR2 sequences are MDHEN and SYDVKM. Trimming took 7 bases from V and 8 from J, leaving 18 bases between them. The CDR3 extends over 14 amino acids.

CDR3 coding DNA: TGCGCCAGCAGCCCCCAGGGCGGCGCCTCCTACGAGCAGTACTTC. This translates into CASSPQGGASYEQYF. The chain couples TRBV5-1 to TRBJ2-7, with D maybe TRBD1 (5 bases). CDR1 is SGHRS and CDR2 is YFSETQ in the germline V gene. The CDR3 loop spans 15 amino acids. V was trimmed by 4 bases and J by 0 bases, leaving 14 bases between them.

V usage is TRBV2 and J usage is TRBJ1-5; maybe TRBD1 (6 bases). CDR1 SNHLY and CDR2 FYNNEI come from the germline V gene. V was clipped by 6 bases and J by 0 bases, with 9 bases between them. There are 14 residues in the CDR3. For the CDR3, the DNA is TGTGCCAGCAGACAGGGTAATAGCAATCAGCCCCAGCATTTT. Protein: CASRQGNSNQPQHF.

The V and J genes are TRBV1 and TRBJ2-5; the listed D gene, TRBD1, was not tested against the DNA. TRBV1 is deemed a pseudogene. This CDR3 spans 13 amino acids. The CDR3 here is CTSTKDNRETQYF. CDR3 in DNA: TGCACCAGTACTAAGGACAATCGGGAGACCCAGTACTTC.

This CDR3 is CASSSHGGLASYEQYF. For the CDR3, the DNA is TGTGCCAGCAGCTCCCATGGCGGACTAGCGTCCTACGAGCAGTACTTC. The rearrangement uses TRBV11-1 and TRBJ2-7; TRBD2 matches 9 bases. The CDR3 is 16 residues long. The V gene end was trimmed by 4 bases and the J gene end by 1 base; junction bases not matched to a gene: 8. CDR1 is SGHAT, CDR2 FQDESV, per germline (reference sequence).

The chain couples TRBV24-1 to TRBJ2-5; a weak D match, TRBD2 (6 bases). Germline V CDR1 and CDR2: KGHDR, SFDVKD. Trimming removed 4 bases at V and 9 bases at J, with 14 bases between. This CDR3 comprises 13 residues. The DNA for the CDR3 is TGTGCCACCAGTGACGTACCGTGGGGGGCCCAGTACTTC. Translating gives CATSDVPWGAQYF.

The chain links TRBV6-5 to TRBJ2-7, with 7 bases fitting TRBD1. CDR1 is MNHEY, CDR2 SVGAGI, per germline. J was trimmed by 1 base and V by 6 bases; bases with no gene match: 3. This CDR3 has 13 amino acids. The CDR3 bases are TGTGCCAGCAGACTGGACAGGTCCTACGAGCAGTACTTC. Amino acid sequence: CASRLDRSYEQYF.

A single count supports this clone. The chain is built from TRBV19 and TRBJ1-5, with 8 bases matching TRBD1. The CDR3 has 14 residues. Germline V CDR1 and CDR2: LNHDA, SQIVND (reference sequence). The ends lost 7 bases at V and 5 bases at J; junction bases unmatched: 7. The CDR3 reads CASKRTGLDQPQHF. The CDR3 bases are TGTGCCAGTAAACGGACAGGGTTAGATCAGCCCCAGCATTTT.

The DNA of the CDR3 is TGTGCCAGCAGTTACTCGATAGGGGACACTGAAGCTTTCTTT. Amino acids: CASSYSIGDTEAFF. V gene TRBV6-5 combines with J gene TRBJ1-1; perhaps TRBD1 as D (5 bases). The CDR3 is 14 amino acids. V gave up 0 bases and J gave up 3 bases, with 8 bases separating them. Germline assignment: CDR1 MNHEY and CDR2 SVGAGI.

In this sample, this clone turned up once. The V and J genes are TRBV6-5 and TRBJ2-7; no definite D call. Germline values: CDR1 MNHEY, CDR2 SVGAGI. Trimming removed 7 bases at V and 3 bases at J, with 10 bases between. CDR3 length: 12 residues. The CDR3 coding sequence is TGTGCCAGCACCCACAAAGGCTACGAGCAGTACTTC. Residues: CASTHKGYEQYF.

The chain combines TRBV27 with TRBJ1-3; D gene unclear. Per the germline V gene, CDR1 is MNHEY and CDR2 is SMNVEV (reference sequence). The CDR3 covers 15 residues. V shed 3 bases and J shed 1 base, with 10 bases lying between them. CDR3 sequence reads: CASSLSRASGNTIYF. The CDR3 DNA sequence: TGTGCCAGCAGTTTGAGCAGAGCTTCTGGAAACACCATATATTTT.

J is TRBJ1-4 and V is TRBV2; 8 nucleotides line up with TRBD1. Per the germline V gene, CDR1 is SNHLY and CDR2 is FYNNEI. Trimming removed 6 bases from V and 5 bases from J; junction bases left unmatched: 5. The CDR3 is 14 amino acids. Here the CDR3 DNA reads TGTGCCAGCAGGGACAGGGATTGGAATGAAAAACTGTTTTTT. It specifies CASRDRDWNEKLFF.